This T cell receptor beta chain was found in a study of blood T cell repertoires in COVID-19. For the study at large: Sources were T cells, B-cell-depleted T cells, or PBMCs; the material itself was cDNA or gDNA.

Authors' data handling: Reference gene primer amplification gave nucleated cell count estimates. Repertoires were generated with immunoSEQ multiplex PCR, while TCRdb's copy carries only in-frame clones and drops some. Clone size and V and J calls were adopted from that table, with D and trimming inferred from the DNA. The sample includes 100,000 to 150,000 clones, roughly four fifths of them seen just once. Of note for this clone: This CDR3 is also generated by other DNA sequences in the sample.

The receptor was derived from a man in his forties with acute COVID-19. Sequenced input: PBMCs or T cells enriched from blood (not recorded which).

The CDR3 reads CASSSGGGQYF. DNA for the CDR3: TGTGCCAGCAGCAGTGGCGGAGGGCAGTACTTC. The rearrangement joins TRBV12-3 or TRBV12-4 to TRBJ2-7; perhaps TRBD2 as D (5 bases). The ends were cut back, 6 bases at V and 9 bases at J, with 12 bases in the middle. CDR3 length: 11 residues.